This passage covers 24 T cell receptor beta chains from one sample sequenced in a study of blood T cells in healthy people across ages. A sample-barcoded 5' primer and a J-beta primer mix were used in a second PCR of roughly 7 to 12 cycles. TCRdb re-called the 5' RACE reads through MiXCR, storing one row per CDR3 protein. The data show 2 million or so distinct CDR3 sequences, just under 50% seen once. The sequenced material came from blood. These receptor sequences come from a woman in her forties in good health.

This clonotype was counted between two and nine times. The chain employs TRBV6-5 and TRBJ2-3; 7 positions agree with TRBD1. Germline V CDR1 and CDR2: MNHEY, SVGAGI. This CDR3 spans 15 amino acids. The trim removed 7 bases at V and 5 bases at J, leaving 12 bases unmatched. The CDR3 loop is CASTDPGQHRDTQYF. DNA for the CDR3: TGTGCCAGCACTGACCCGGGACAGCACAGAGATACGCAGTATTTT.

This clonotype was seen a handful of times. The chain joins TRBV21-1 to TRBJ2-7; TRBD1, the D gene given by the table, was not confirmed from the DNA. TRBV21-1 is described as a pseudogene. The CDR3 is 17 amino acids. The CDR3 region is CASSKEASWGSGYEQYF. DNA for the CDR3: TGTGCCAGCAGCAAAGAGGCCTCCTGGGGATCTGGATACGAGCAGTACTTC.

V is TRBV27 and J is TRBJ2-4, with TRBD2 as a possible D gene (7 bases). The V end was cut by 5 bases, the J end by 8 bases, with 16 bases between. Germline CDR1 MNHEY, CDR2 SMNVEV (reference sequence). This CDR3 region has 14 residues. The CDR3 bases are TGTGCCAGCAGTACCCTTACAGGGAGGGACATTCAGTACTTC. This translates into CASSTLTGRDIQYF.

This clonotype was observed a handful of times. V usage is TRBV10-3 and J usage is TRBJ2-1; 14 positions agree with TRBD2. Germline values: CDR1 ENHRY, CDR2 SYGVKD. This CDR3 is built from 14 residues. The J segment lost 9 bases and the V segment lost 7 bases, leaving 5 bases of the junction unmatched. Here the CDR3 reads CAINRLAGGGEQFF. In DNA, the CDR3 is TGTGCCATCAATCGACTAGCGGGGGGGGGTGAGCAGTTCTTC.

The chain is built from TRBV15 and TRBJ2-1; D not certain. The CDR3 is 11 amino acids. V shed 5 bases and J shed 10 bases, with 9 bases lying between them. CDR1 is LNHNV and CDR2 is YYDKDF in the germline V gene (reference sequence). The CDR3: CATSGYTEQFF. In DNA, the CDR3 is TGTGCCACCAGCGGGTACACCGAGCAGTTCTTC.

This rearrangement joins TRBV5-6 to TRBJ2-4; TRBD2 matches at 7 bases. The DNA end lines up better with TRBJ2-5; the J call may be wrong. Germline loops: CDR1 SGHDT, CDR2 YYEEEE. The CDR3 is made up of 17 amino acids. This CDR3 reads CASSLVSAGVREETQYF. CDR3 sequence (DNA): TGTGCCAGCAGCTTGGTATCCGCGGGGGTCAGGGAGGAGACCCAGTACTTC.

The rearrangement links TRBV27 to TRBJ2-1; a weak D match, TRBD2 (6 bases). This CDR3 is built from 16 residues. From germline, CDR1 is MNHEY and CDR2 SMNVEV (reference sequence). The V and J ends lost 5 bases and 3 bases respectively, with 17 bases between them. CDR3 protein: CASSLRDRRYYNEQFF. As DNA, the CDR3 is TGTGCCAGCAGTCTGCGGGATCGCCGCTACTACAATGAGCAGTTCTTC.

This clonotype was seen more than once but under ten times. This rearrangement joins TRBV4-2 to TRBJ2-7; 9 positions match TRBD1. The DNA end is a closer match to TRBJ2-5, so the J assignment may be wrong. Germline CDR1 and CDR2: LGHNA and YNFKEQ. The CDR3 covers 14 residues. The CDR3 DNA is TGTGCCAGCAGCCCACAGGGGGCCGCAGAGACCCAGTACTTC. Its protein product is CASSPQGAAETQYF.

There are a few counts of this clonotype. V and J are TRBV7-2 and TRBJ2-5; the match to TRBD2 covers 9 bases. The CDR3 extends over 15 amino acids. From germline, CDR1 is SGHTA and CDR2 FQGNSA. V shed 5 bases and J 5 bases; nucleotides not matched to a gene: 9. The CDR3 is CASSQRVAGEETQYF. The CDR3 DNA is TGTGCCAGCAGCCAGAGGGTAGCGGGGGAGGAGACCCAGTACTTC.

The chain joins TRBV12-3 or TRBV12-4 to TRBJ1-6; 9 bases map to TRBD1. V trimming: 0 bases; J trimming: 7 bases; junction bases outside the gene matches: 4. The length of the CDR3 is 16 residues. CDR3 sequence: CASSLAGTGFNSPLHF. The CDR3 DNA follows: TGTGCCAGCAGTTTAGCTGGGACAGGGTTCAATTCACCCCTCCACTTT.

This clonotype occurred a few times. This chain's CDR3 is CASSRTTMGSYNEQFF. CDR3 sequence (DNA): TGTGCCAGCAGTCGGACTACCATGGGTTCCTACAATGAGCAGTTCTTC. The chain carries TRBV12-3 or TRBV12-4 and TRBJ2-1, with D possibly TRBD2 on 6 matching bases. V was trimmed by 5 bases and J by 1 base, leaving 15 bases between them. The CDR3 has 16 amino acids.

CDR3 in amino acids: CASSESVTSNQPQHF. CDR3 nucleotide sequence: TGTGCCAGCAGTGAATCTGTCACTAGCAATCAGCCCCAGCATTTT. J is TRBJ1-5 and V is TRBV6-1; the D is unclear. Per germline, CDR1 MNHNS and CDR2 SASEGT. V was pared by 2 bases and J by 0 bases, with 8 bases between. The CDR3 consists of 15 residues.

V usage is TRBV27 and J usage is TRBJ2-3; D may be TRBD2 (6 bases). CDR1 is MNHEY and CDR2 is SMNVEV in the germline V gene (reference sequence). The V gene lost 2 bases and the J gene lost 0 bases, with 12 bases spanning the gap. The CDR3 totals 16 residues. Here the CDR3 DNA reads TGTGCCAGCAGTTTACCGCCTAGCGACAGCACAGATACGCAGTATTTT. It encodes CASSLPPSDSTDTQYF.

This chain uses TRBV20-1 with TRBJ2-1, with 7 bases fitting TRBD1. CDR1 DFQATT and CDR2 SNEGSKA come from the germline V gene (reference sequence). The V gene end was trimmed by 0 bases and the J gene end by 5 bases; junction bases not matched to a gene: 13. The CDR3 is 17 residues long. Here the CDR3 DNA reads TGCAGTGCTAGAGATTGGCCCTCCGGAACAGGGGACAATGAGCAGTTCTTC. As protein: CSARDWPSGTGDNEQFF.

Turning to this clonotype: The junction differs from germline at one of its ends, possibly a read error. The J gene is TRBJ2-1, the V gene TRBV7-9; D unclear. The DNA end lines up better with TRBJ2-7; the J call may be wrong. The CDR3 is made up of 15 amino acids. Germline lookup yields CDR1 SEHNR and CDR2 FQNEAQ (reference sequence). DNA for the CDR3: TGTGCCAGCACCTTAGTGGGTGGGCAGTACAGTGAGCAGTACTTC. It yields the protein CASTLVGGQYSEQYF.

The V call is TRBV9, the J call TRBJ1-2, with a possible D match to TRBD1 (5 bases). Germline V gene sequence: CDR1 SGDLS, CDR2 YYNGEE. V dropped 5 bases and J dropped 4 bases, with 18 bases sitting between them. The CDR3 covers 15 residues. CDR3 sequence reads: CASSDPQGASYGYTF. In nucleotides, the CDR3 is TGTGCCAGCAGTGACCCGCAGGGAGCTAGCTATGGCTACACCTTC.

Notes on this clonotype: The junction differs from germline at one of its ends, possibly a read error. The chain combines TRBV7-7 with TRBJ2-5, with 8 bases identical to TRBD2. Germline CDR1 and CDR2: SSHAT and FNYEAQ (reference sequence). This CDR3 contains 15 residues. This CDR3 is CASSLMRGAQETQYF. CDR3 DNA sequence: TGTGCTAGCAGCTTGATGCGGGGGGCTCAAGAGACCCAGTACTTC.

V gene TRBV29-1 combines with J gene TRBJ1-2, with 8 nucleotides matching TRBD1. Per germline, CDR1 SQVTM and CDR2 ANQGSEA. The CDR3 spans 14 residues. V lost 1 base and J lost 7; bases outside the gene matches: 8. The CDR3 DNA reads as TGCAGCGTTGAAGGGGCAGGGGGCTTGTTTGGCTACACCTTC. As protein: CSVEGAGGLFGYTF.

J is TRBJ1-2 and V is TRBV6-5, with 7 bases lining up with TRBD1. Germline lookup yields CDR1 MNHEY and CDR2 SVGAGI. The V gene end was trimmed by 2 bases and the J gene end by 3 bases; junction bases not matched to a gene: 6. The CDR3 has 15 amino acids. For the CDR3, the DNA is TGTGCCAGCAGTTACCTATCCGACAGGGACTATGGCTACACCTTC. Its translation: CASSYLSDRDYGYTF.

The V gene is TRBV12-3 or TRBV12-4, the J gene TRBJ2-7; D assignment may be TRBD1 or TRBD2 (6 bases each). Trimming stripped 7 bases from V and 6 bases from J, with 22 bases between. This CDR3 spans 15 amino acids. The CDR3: CASTYQTGGVSEQYF. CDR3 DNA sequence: TGTGCCAGCACATATCAGACAGGCGGGGTTAGCGAGCAGTACTTC.

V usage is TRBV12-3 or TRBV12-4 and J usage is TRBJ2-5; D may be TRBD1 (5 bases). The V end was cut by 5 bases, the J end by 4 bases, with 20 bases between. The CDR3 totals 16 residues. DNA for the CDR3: TGTGCCAGCAGTCCCCGAGGCAGGGTGATCGGAGAGACCCAGTACTTC. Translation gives CASSPRGRVIGETQYF.

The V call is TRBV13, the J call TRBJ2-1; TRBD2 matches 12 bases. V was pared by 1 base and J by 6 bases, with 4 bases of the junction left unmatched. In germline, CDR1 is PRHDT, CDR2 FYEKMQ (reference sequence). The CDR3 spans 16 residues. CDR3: CASSLVGLAGPNEQFF. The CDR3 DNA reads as TGTGCCAGCAGCTTAGTGGGACTAGCGGGCCCCAATGAGCAGTTCTTC.

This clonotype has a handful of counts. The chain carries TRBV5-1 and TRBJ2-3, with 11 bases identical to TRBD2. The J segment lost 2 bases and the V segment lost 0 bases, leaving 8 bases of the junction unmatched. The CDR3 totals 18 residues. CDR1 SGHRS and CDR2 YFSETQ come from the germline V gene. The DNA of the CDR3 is TGCGCCAGCAGCTTGGCGGACCAACTAGCGGGGGACACAGATACGCAGTATTTT. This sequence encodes CASSLADQLAGDTDTQYF.

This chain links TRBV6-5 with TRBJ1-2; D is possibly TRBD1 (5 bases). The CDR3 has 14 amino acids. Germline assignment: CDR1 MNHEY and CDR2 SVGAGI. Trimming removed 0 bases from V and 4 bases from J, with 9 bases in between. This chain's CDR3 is CASSYSSQAYGYTF. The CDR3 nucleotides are TGTGCCAGCAGTTACTCGTCACAGGCCTATGGCTACACCTTC.